This record concerns one TCR beta chain sequence. Its antigen is currently unknown. Data came from immunoSEQ multiplex PCR; TCRdb stores just in-frame clones and leaves some out. The sample has over 130,000 clones; roughly 92% are singletons. The CDR3 has 14 amino acids. Germline V gene data show CDR1 as SNHLY and CDR2 as FYNNEI. V was pared by 5 bases and J by 4 bases, with 5 bases of the junction left unmatched. The sample is drawn from a study of T cell responses to AZD1222 COVID-19 vaccine. Overall study results and limits: Among the donors, most were white British and more were female, and clonal diversity was possibly underestimated. The number of AZD1222 recipients seropositive at baseline was only six.

V usage is TRBV2 and J usage is TRBJ2-5, with 9 bases fitting TRBD2. This material consisted of peripheral blood, taken 28 days after the second AZD1222 dose. The sequence was collected from an adult who received the AZD1222 COVID-19 vaccine. CDR3 sequence reads: CASSPGTSLETQYF. CDR3 DNA: TGTGCCAGCAGTCCCGGGACTAGCCTAGAGACCCAGTACTTC.